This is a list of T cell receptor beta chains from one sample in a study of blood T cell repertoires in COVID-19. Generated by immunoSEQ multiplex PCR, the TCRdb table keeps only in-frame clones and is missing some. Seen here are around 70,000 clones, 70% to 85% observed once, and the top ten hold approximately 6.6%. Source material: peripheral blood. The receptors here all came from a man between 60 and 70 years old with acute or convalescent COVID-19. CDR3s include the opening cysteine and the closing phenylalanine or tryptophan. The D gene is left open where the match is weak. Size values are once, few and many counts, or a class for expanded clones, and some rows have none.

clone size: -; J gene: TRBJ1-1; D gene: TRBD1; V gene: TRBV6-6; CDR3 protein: CASSRDRGPNTEAFF; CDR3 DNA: TGTGCCAGCAGTCGAGACAGGGGCCCGAACACTGAAGCTTTCTTT
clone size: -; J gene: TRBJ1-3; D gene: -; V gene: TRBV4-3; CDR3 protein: CASSRGEGGNTIYF; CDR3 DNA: TGCGCCAGCAGCCGAGGGGAGGGGGGAAACACCATATATTTT
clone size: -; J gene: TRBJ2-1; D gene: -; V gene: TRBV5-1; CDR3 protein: CASSSIDPRNEQFF; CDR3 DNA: TGCGCCAGCAGCTCCATTGACCCGAGGAATGAGCAGTTCTTC
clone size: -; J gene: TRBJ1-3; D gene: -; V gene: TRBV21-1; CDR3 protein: CASSKEDRGQRKTGNTIYF; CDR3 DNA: TGTGCCAGCAGCAAAGAGGACAGGGGACAGCGTAAAACTGGAAACACCATATATTTT
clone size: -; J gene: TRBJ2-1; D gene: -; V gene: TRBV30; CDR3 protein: CAWSPQGRGEQFF; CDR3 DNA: TGTGCCTGGAGTCCCCAGGGGAGGGGTGAGCAGTTCTTC
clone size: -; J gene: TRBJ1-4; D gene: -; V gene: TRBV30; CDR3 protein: CAWSVPLAREKLFF; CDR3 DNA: TGTGCCTGGAGTGTACCCCTAGCGAGGGAAAAACTGTTTTTT
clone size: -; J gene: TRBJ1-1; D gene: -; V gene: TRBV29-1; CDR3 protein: CSAQGGENTEAFF; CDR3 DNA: TGCAGCGCCCAAGGCGGGGAGAACACTGAAGCTTTCTTT
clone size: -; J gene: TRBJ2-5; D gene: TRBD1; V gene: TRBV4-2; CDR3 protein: CASSQAGQGTETQYF; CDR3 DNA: TGTGCCAGCAGCCAAGCGGGACAGGGAACGGAGACCCAGTACTTC
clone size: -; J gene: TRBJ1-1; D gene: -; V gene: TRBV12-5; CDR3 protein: CASGLDKNTEAFF; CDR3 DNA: TGTGCTAGTGGCCTGGACAAGAACACTGAAGCTTTCTTT
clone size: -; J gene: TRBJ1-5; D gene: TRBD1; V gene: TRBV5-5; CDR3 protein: CASSFKPGTGNNQPQHF; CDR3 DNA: TGTGCCAGCAGCTTCAAACCCGGGACAGGGAACAATCAGCCCCAGCATTTT
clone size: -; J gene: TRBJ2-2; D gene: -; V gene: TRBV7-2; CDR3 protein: CASSFPSSTGELFF; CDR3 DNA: TGTGCCAGCAGCTTCCCTTCTAGCACCGGGGAGCTGTTTTTT
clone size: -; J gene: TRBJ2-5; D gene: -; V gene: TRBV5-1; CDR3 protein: CASGGEWGTQETQYF; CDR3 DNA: TGCGCCAGCGGTGGTGAATGGGGGACTCAAGAGACCCAGTACTTC
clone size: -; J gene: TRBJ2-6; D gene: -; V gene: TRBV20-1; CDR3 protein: CSASIAGANVLTF; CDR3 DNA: TGCAGTGCTAGTATCGCTGGGGCCAACGTCCTGACTTTC
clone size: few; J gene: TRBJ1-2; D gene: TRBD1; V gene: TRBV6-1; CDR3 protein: CASSDQGAPNYGYTF; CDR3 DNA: TGTGCCAGCAGTGACCAGGGGGCACCGAACTATGGCTACACCTTC
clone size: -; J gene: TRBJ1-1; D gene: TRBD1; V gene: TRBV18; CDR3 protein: CASSPVQGAPNTEAFF; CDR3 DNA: TGTGCCAGCTCACCAGTCCAGGGGGCTCCGAACACTGAAGCTTTCTTT
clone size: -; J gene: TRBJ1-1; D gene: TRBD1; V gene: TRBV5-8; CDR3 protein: CASRPDRGLCAFF; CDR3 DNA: TGTGCCAGCAGGCCGGACAGGGGGTTGTGCGCTTTCTTT
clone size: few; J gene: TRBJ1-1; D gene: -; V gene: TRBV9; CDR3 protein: CASSVVRNLYSTEAFF; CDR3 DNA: TGTGCCAGCAGCGTAGTCAGGAACCTTTACTCCACTGAAGCTTTCTTT
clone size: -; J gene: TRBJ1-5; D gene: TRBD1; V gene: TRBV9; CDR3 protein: CASSDRGRNQPQHF; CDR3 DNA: TGTGCCAGCAGTGACAGGGGTCGCAATCAGCCCCAGCATTTT
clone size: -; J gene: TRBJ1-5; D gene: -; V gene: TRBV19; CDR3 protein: CASSILGAENQPQHF; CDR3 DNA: TGTGCCAGTAGTATACTGGGGGCAGAGAATCAGCCCCAGCATTTT
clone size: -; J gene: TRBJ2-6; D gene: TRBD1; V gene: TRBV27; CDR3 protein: CASSLFGTGLTGANVLTF; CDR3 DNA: TGTGCCAGCAGTTTATTTGGGACAGGGTTAACTGGGGCCAACGTCCTGACTTTC
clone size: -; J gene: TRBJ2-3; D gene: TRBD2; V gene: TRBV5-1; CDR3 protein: CASSSGLAFDTQYF; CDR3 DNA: TGCGCCAGCAGCTCGGGACTAGCGTTCGATACGCAGTATTTT
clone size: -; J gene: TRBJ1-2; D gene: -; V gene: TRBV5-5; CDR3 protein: CASSPGVGNYGYTF; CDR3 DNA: TGTGCCAGCAGCCCGGGGGTGGGGAACTATGGCTACACCTTC
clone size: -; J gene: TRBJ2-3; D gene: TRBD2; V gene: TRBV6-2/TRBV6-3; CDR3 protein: CASSRTSGGLNTQYF; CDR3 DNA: TGTGCCAGCAGTCGGACTAGCGGGGGGTTAAATACGCAGTATTTT
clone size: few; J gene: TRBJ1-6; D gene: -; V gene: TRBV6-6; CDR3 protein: CASSPIFPGASYNSPLHF; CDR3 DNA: TGTGCCAGCAGTCCGATTTTTCCAGGGGCCAGCTATAATTCACCCCTCCACTTT
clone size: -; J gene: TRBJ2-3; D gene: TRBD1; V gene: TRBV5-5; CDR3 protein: CASSFGQGTDTQYF; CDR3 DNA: TGTGCCAGCAGCTTTGGACAGGGCACAGATACGCAGTATTTT
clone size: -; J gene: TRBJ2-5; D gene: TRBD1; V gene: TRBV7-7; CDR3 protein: CASSRQGGETQYF; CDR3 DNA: TGTGCCAGCAGTCGACAGGGGGGAGAGACCCAGTACTTC
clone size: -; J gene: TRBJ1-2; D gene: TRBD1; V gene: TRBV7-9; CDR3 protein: CASRESPGQGFTF; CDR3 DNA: TGTGCCAGCAGAGAAAGCCCGGGACAGGGATTCACCTTC
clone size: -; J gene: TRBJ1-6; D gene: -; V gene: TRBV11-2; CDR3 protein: CASSLGAGWNSPLHF; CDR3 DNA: TGTGCCAGCAGCTTAGGAGCGGGGTGGAATTCACCCCTCCACTTT
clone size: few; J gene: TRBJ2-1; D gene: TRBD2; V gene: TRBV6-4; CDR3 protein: CASSESGGNYNEQFF; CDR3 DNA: TGTGCCAGCAGCGAGAGCGGGGGGAACTACAATGAGCAGTTCTTC
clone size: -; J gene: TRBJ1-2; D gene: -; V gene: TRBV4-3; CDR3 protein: CASSQGREGNYGYTF; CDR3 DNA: TGCGCCAGCAGCCAAGGAAGGGAGGGGAACTATGGCTACACCTTC
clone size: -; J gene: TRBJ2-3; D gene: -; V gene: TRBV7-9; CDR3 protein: CASSLGIYQGDTQYF; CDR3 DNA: TGTGCCAGCAGCTTAGGGATTTACCAGGGAGATACGCAGTATTTT
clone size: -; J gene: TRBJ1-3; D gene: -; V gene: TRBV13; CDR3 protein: CASSRDTQPRGNTIYF; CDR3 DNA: TGTGCCAGCAGCCGGGACACTCAACCGAGAGGAAACACCATATATTTT
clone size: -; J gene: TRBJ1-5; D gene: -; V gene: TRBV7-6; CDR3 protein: CASSPRGGHNQPQHF; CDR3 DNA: TGTGCCAGCAGCCCAAGGGGGGGCCACAATCAGCCCCAGCATTTT
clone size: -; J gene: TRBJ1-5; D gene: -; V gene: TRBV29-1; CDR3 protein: CSVTLGSYSNQPQHF; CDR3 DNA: TGCAGCGTCACCCTAGGGAGTTATAGCAATCAGCCCCAGCATTTT
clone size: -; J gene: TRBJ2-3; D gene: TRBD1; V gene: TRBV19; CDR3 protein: CASSGGTGGGPDTQYF; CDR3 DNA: TGTGCCAGTAGTGGGGGGACAGGGGGCGGCCCAGATACGCAGTATTTT
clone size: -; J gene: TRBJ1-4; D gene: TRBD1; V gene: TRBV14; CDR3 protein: CASSQLTGGGEKLFF; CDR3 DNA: TGTGCCAGCAGCCAACTAACAGGGGGCGGTGAAAAACTGTTTTTT
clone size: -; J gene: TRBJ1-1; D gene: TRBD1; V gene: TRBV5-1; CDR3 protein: CASSSAGTGNTEAFF; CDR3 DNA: TGCGCCAGCAGCTCGGCCGGGACAGGGAACACTGAAGCTTTCTTT
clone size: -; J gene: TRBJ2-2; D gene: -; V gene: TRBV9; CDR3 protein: CASSVEERGELFF; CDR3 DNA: TGTGCCAGCAGCGTAGAGGAGCGTGGGGAGCTGTTTTTT
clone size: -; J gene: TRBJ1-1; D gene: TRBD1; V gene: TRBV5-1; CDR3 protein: CASSLSGQGNTEAFF; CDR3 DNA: TGCGCCAGCAGCCTATCCGGACAGGGGAACACTGAAGCTTTCTTT
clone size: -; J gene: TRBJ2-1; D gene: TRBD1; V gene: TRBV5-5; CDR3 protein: CASSITGGSYNEQFF; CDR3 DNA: TGTGCCAGCAGCATAACAGGGGGCTCCTACAATGAGCAGTTCTTC